Listed below are T cell receptor beta chains from one sample, sequenced in a study of beta chain features in type 1 diabetes. Clones were read by immunoSEQ multiplex PCR, and TCRdb kept only the in-frame ones, dropping some. The sample lists some 290,000 clones, approximately 15% occurring once. Input material: naive CD4+ T cells from blood. The receptor source for this set is a man in his thirties or forties with type 1 diabetes. CDR3s include the opening cysteine and the closing phenylalanine or tryptophan. The order of the fields is D gene, J gene, V gene, CDR3 length, clone size, CDR3 DNA, CDR3 protein. The D gene is left open where the match is weak. Clone size appears in some rows only: once, few, many, or a class for an expanded clone.

-,TRBJ2-1,TRBV5-1,14,few,TGCGCCAGCAGCTTGAGGTGGGGGGACAATGAGCAGTTCTTC,CASSLRWGDNEQFF
TRBD2,TRBJ2-1,TRBV5-1,16,-,TGCGCCAGCAGCTTGAGATCTAGCGGGAGATACAATGAGCAGTTCTTC,CASSLRSSGRYNEQFF
-,TRBJ2-7,TRBV6-5,12,-,TGTGCCAGCAGTGCCGCTAGGGGGGAGCAGTACTTC,CASSAARGEQYF
-,TRBJ1-5,TRBV7-9,15,-,TGTGCCAGCAGCTCAATTGGCGGTAGCAATCAGCCCCAGCATTTT,CASSSIGGSNQPQHF
TRBD1,TRBJ2-7,TRBV5-1,14,few,TGCGCCAGCAGCTTGGCCTGGGACAGGGGTCGGCAGTACTTC,CASSLAWDRGRQYF
TRBD2,TRBJ2-3,TRBV6-5,16,few,TGTGCCAGCAGTTACTCGACTAGCGGGAGTCTGTATACGCAGTATTTT,CASSYSTSGSLYTQYF
-,TRBJ2-7,TRBV27,14,-,TGTGCCAGCAGTTTACTAGCAACGTCCTACGAGCAGTACTTC,CASSLLATSYEQYF
-,TRBJ2-1,TRBV5-1,13,few,TGCGCCAGCACCCAGGGACAATACAATGAGCAGTTCTTC,CASTQGQYNEQFF
TRBD2,TRBJ2-1,TRBV5-1,16,-,TGCGCCAGCAGCTTGGATCTAGCGGGAGGGAACAATGAGCAGTTCTTC,CASSLDLAGGNNEQFF
TRBD2,TRBJ2-7,TRBV28,15,few,TGTGCCAGCAGTGCGTGGACTAGCGGAACCTACGAGCAGTACTTC,CASSAWTSGTYEQYF
TRBD2,TRBJ2-1,TRBV5-1,15,few,TGCGCCAGCAGCTTGCCTAGCGGGGAGGACAATGAGCAGTTCTTC,CASSLPSGEDNEQFF
TRBD2,TRBJ2-2,TRBV29-1,15,few,TGCAGCGGTCGAAGCGGGGGGGCGAACACCGGGGAGCTGTTTTTT,CSGRSGGANTGELFF
-,TRBJ1-1,TRBV9,14,few,TGTGCCAGCAGCGTAGGTGCAGGCCTTAAGGGGGCTTTCTTT,CASSVGAGLKGAFF
TRBD1,TRBJ2-5,TRBV28,15,once,TGTGCCAGCAGTGTGCCGGGACAGGGCTTAGAGACCCAGTACTTC,CASSVPGQGLETQYF